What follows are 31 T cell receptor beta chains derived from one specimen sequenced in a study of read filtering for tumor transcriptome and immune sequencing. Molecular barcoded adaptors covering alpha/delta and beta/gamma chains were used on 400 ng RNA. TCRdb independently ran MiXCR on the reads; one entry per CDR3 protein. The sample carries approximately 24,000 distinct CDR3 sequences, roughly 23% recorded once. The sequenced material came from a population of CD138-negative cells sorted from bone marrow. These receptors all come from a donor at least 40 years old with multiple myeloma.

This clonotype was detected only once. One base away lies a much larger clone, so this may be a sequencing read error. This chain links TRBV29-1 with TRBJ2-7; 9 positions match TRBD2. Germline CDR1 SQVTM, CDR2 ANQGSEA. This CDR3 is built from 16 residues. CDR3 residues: CTVVGIAGVSSYEQYF. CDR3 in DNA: TGCACCGTTGTAGGAATAGCGGGGGTGAGCTCCTACGAGCAGTACTTC.

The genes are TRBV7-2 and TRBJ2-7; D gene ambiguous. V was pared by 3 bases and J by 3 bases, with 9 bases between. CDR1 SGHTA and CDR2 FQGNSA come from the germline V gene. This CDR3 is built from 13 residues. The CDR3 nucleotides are TGTGCCAGCAGCTTTGGACGGGTCTACGAGCAGTACTTC. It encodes CASSFGRVYEQYF.

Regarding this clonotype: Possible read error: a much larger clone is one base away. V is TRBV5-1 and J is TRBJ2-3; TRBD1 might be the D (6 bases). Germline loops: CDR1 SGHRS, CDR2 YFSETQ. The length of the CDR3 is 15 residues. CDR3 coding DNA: TGCCCCAGCAGCTTGGCAGGGGATAGCACAGATACGCAGTATTTT. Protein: CPSSLAGDSTDTQYF.

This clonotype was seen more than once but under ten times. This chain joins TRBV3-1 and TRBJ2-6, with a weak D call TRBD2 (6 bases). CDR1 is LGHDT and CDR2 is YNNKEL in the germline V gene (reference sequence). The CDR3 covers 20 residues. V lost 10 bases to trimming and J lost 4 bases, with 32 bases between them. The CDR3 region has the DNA TGTGCCAACTACGGAACGGGACTTCGTAAACCGGGGCGAGGGGCCAACGTCCTGACTTTC. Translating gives CANYGTGLRKPGRGANVLTF.

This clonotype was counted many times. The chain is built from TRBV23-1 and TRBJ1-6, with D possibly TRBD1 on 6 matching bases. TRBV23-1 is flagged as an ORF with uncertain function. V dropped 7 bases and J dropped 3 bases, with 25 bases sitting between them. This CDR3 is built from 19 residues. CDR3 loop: CASNQDVGALINYNSPLHF. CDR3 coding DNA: TGCGCCAGCAACCAGGACGTGGGGGCCCTCATTAACTATAATTCACCCCTCCACTTT.

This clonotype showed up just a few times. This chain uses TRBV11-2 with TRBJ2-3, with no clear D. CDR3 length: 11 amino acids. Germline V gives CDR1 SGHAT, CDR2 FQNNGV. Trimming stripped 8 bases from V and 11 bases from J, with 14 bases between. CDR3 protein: CASRAGPMQYF. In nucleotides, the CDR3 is TGTGCCAGCCGGGCCGGACCGATGCAGTATTTT.

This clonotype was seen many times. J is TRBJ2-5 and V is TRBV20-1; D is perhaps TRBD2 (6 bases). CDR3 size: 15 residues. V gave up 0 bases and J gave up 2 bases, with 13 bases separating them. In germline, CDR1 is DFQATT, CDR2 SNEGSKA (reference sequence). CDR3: CSARDSRERQETQYF. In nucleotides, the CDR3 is TGCAGTGCTAGAGATAGTCGGGAGCGGCAAGAGACCCAGTACTTC.

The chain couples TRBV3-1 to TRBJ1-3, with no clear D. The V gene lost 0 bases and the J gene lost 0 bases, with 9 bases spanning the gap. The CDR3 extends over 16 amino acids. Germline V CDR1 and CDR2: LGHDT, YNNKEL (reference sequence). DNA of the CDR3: TGTGCCAGCAGCCAAGATTTACGATACTCTGGAAACACCATATATTTT. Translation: CASSQDLRYSGNTIYF. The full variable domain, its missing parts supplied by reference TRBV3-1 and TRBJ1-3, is DTAVSQTPKYLVTQMGNDKSIKCEQNLGHDTMYWYKQDSKKFLKIMFSYNNKELIINETVPNRFSPKSPDKAHLNLHINSLELGDSAVYFCASSQDLRYSGNTIYFGEGSWLTVV.

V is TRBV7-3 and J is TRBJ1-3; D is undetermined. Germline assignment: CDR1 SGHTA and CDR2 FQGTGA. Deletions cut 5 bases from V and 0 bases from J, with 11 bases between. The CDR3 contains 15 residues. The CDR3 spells CASSQTAHSGNTIYF. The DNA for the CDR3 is TGTGCCAGCAGCCAGACTGCCCACTCTGGAAACACCATATATTTT.

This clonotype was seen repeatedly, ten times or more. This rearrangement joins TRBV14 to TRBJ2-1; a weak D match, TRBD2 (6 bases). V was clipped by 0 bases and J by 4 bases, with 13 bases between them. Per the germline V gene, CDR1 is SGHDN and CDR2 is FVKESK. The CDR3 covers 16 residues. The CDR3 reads CASSQDWRGLYNEQFF. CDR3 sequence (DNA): TGTGCCAGCAGCCAAGATTGGCGGGGCCTTTACAATGAGCAGTTCTTC.

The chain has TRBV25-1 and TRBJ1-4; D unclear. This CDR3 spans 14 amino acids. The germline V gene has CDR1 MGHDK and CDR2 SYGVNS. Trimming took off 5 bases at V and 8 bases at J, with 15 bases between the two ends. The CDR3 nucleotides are TGTGCCAGCAGTCCAGGACTGAATTACGAAAAACTGTTTTTT. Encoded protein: CASSPGLNYEKLFF. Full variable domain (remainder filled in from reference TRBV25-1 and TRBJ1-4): EADIYQTPRYLVIGTGKKITLECSQTMGHDKMYWYQQDPGMELHLIHYSYGVNSTEKGDLSSESTVSRIRTEHFPLTLESARPSHTSQYLCASSPGLNYEKLFFGSGTQLSVL.

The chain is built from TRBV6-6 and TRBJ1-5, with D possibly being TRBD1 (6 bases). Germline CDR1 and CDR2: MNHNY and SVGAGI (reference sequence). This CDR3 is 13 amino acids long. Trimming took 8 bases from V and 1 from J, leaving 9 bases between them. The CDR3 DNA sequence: TGTGCCAGCTCTGGGACAAGCAATCAGCCCCAGCATTTT. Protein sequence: CASSGTSNQPQHF.

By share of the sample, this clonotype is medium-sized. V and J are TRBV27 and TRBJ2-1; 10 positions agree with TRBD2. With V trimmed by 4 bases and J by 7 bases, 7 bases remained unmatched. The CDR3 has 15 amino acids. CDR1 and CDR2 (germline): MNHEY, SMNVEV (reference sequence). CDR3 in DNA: TGTGCCAGCAGTTCGTCTAGCGGGGGTAGGAATGAGCAGTTCTTC. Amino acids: CASSSSSGGRNEQFF.

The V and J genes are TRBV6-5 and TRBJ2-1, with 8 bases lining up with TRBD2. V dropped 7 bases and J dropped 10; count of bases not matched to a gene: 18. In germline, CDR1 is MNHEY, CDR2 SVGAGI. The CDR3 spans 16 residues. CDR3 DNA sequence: TGTGCCAGCACTCAAACGGGTGCTGGGCGGGGGGACGAGCAGTTCTTC. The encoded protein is CASTQTGAGRGDEQFF.

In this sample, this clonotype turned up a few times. The CDR3 spells CASSQDSGRTDTQYF. As DNA, the CDR3 is TGTGCCAGCAGCCAAGATAGCGGCAGAACAGATACGCAGTATTTT. This chain connects TRBV4-2 to TRBJ2-3; D perhaps matches TRBD2 (6 bases). The CDR3 length is 15 residues. Germline values: CDR1 LGHNA, CDR2 YNFKEQ. The germline V and J ends were trimmed by 0 bases and 3 bases, with 10 bases remaining between them.

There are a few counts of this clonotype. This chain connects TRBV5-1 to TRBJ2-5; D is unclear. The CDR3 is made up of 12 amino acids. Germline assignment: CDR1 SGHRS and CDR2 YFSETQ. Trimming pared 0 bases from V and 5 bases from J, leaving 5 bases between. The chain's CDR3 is CASSLARETQYF. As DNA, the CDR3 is TGCGCCAGCAGCTTGGCCAGGGAGACCCAGTACTTC.

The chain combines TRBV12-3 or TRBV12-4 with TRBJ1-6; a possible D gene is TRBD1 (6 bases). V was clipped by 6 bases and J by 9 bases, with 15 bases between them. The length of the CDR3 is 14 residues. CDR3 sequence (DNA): TGTGCCAGCAGGGTCAGCAGGGGCGGTTCACCCCTCCACTTT. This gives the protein CASRVSRGGSPLHF.

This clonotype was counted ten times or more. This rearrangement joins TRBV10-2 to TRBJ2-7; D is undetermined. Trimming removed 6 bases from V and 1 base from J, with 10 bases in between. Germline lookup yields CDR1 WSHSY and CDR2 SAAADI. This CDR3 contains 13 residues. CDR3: CASSSLTSYEQYF. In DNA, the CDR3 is TGCGCCAGCAGCTCACTGACTTCCTACGAGCAGTACTTC.

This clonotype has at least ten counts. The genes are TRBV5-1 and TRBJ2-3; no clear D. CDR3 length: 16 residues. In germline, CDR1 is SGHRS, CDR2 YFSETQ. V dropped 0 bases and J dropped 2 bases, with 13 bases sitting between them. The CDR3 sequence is CASSLEDASPTDTQYF. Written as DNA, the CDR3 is TGCGCCAGCAGCTTGGAGGATGCATCACCCACAGATACGCAGTATTTT.

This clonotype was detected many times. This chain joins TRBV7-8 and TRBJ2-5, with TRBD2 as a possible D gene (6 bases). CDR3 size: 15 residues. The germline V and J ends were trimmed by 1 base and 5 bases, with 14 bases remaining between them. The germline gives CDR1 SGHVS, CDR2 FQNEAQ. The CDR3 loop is CASSLDVGRGETQYF. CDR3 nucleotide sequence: TGTGCCAGCAGCTTAGATGTAGGCCGGGGGGAGACCCAGTACTTC.

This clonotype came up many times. CDR3 nucleotide sequence: TGTGCCAGCAGCCCAACTAAAGGACTGGGGGGCACAGATACGCAGTATTTT. Its translation is CASSPTKGLGGTDTQYF. The V gene is TRBV7-9, the J gene TRBJ2-3; tentatively, D is TRBD1 or TRBD2 (5 bases each). Trimming shortened V by 5 bases and J by 1 base, and 19 bases separated the two germline ends. Looked up from germline, CDR1 is SEHNR and CDR2 is FQNEAQ (reference sequence). The CDR3 covers 17 residues.

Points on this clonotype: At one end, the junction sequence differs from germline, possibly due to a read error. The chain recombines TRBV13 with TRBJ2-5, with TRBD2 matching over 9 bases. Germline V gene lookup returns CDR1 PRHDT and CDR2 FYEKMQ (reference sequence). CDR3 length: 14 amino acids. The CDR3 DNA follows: TGTGCCAGCAGATTAGCGGGGGTAGTGGAGACCCAGTACTTC. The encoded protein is CASRLAGVVETQYF.

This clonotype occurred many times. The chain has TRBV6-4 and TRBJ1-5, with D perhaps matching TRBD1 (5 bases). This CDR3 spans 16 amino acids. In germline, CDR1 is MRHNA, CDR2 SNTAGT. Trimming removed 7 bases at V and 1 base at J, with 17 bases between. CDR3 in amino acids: CASIAQVMCSNQPQHF. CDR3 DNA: TGTGCCAGCATCGCACAGGTCATGTGCAGCAATCAGCCCCAGCATTTT.

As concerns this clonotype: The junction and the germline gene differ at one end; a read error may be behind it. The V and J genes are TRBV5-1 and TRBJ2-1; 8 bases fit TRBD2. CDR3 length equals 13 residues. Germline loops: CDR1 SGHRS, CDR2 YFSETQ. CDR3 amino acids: CASSGGAWNGQFF. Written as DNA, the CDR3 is TGCGCCAGCTCCGGGGGGGCGTGGAATGGGCAGTTCTTC. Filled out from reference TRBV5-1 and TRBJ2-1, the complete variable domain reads KAGVTQTPRYLIKTRGQQVTLSCSPISGHRSVSWYQQTPGQGLQFLFEYFSETQRNKGNFPGRFSGRQFSNSRSEMNVSTLELGDSALYLCASSGGAWNGQFFGPGTRLTVL.

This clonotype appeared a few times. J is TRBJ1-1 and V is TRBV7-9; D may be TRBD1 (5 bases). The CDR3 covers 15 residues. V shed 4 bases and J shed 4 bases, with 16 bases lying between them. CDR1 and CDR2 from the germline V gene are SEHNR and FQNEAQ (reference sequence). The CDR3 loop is CASSYIGGGSTEAFF. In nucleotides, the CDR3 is TGTGCCAGCAGCTACATCGGCGGGGGGTCCACTGAAGCTTTCTTT.

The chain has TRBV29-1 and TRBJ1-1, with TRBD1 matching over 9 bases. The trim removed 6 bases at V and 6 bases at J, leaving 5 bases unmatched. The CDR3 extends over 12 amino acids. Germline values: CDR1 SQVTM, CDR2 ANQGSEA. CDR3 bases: TGCAGCGTGGGGACAGGGAAGGCTGAAGCTTTCTTT. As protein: CSVGTGKAEAFF.

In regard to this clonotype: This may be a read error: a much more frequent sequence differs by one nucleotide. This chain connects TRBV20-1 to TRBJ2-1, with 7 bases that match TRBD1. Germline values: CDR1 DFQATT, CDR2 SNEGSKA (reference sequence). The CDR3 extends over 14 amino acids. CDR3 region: CSASGTVTYTEQFF. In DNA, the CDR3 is TGCAGTGCTTCCGGGACAGTAACCTACACTGAGCAGTTCTTC.

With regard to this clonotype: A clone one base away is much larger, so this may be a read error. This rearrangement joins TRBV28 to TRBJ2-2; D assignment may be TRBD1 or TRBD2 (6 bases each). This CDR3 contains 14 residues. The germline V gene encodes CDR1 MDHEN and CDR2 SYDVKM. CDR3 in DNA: TGTGCCAGCATTTTATCGGGGGCCGGCGGGGAGCTGTTTTTT. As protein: CASILSGAGGELFF.

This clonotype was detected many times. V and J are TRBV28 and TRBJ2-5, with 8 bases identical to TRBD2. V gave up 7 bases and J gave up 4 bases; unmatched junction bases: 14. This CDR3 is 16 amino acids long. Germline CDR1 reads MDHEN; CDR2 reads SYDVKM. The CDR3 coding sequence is TGTGCCAGCACCCCAACCGGGACTAGTGCACGAGAGACCCAGTACTTC. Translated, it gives CASTPTGTSARETQYF.

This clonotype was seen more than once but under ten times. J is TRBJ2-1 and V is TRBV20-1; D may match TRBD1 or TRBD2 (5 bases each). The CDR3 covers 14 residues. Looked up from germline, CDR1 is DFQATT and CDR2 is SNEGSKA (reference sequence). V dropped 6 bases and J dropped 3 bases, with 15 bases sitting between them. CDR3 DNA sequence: TGCAGTGCGTCCCGGGACCTAAACTACAATGAGCAGTTCTTC. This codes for CSASRDLNYNEQFF.

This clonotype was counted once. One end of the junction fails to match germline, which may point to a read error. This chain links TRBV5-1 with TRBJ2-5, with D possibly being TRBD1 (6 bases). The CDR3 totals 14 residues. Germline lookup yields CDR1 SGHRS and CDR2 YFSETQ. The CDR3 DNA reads TGCGCTAGCAGCTTGGACCAGGGGAGCGTGACCCAGTACTTC. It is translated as CASSLDQGSVTQYF. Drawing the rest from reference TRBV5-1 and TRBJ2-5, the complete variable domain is KAGVTQTPRYLIKTRGQQVTLSCSPISGHRSVSWYQQTPGQGLQFLFEYFSETQRNKGNFPGRFSGRQFSNSRSEMNVSTLELGDSALYLCASSLDQGSVTQYFGPGTRLLVL.